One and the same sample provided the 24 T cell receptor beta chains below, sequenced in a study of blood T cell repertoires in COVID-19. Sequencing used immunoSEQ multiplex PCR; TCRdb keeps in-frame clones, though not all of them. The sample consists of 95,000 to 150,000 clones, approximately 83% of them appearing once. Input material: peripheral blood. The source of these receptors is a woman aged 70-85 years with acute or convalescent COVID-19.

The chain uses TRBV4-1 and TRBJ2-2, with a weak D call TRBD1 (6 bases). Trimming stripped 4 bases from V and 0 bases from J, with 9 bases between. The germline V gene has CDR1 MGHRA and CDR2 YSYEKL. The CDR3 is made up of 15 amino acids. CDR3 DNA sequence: TGCGCCAGCAGCCGGGACACCTCGAACACCGGGGAGCTGTTTTTT. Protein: CASSRDTSNTGELFF.

The CDR3 reads CASLSGNPGEQYF. The CDR3 DNA reads as TGTGCCAGCTTGAGCGGTAACCCCGGCGAGCAGTACTTC. The chain links TRBV18 to TRBJ2-7, with D perhaps matching TRBD2 (5 bases). The length of the CDR3 is 13 residues. Germline CDR1 KGHSH, CDR2 LQKENI. Trimming pared 7 bases from V and 6 bases from J, leaving 16 bases between.

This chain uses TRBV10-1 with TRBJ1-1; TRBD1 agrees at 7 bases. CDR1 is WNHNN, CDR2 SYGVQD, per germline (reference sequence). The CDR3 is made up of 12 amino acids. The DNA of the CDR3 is TGCCCTATTGTGGCAGGGGGACCTGAAGCTTTCTTT. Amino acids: CPIVAGGPEAFF.

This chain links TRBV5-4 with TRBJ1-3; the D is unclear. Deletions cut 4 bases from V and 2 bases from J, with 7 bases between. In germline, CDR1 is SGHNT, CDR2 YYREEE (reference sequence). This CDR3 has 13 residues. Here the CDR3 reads CASSPDTGNTIYF. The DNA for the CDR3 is TGTGCCAGCAGCCCTGACACTGGAAACACCATATATTTT. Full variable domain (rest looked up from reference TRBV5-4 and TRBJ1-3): ETGVTQSPTHLIKTRGQQVTLRCSSQSGHNTVSWYQQALGQGPQFIFQYYREEENGRGNFPPRFSGLQFPNYSSELNVNALELDDSALYLCASSPDTGNTIYFGEGSWLTVV.

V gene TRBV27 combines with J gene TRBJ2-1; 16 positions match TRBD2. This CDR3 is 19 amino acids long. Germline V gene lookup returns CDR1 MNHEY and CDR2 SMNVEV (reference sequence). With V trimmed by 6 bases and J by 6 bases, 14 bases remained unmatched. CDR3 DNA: TGTGCCAGCAGCCCGGGACTAGCGGGGGGGCCGCGCGTTATCAATGAGCAGTTCTTC. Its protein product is CASSPGLAGGPRVINEQFF.

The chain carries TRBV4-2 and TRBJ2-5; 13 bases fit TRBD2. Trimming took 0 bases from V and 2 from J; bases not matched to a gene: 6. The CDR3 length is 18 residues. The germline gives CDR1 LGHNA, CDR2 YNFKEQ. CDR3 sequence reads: CASSQDLLAGGRQETQYF. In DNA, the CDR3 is TGTGCCAGCAGCCAAGATCTACTAGCGGGGGGGCGGCAAGAGACCCAGTACTTC.

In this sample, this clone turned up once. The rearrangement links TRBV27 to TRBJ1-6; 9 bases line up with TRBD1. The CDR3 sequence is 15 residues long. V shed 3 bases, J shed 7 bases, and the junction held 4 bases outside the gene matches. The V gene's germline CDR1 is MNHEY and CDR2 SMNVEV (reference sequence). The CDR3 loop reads CASSLGQGKNSPLHF. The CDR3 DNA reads TGTGCCAGCAGTTTGGGACAGGGTAAAAATTCACCCCTCCACTTT.

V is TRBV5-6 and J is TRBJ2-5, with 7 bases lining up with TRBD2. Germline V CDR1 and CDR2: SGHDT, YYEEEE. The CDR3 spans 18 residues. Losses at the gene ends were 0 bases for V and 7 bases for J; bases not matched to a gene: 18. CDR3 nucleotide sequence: TGTGCCAGCAGCTTGGCTCGCGGGGGTGACTCCACCTCGGGGACCCAGTACTTC. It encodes CASSLARGGDSTSGTQYF.

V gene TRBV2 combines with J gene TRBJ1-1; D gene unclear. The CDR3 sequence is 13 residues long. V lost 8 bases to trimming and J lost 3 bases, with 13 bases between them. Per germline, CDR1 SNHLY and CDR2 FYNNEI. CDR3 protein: CASSKEGDTEAFF. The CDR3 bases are TGTGCCAGCTCAAAGGAAGGAGACACTGAAGCTTTCTTT. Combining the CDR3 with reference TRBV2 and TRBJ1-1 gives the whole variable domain EPEVTQTPSHQVTQMGQEVILRCVPISNHLYFYWYRQILGQKVEFLVSFYNNEISEKSEIFDDQFSVERPDGSNFTLKIRSTKLEDSAMYFCASSKEGDTEAFFGQGTRLTVV.

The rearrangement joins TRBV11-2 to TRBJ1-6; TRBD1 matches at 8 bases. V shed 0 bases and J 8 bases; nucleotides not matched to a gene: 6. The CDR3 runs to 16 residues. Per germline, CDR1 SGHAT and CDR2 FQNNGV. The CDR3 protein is CASSLDRQGTDSPLHF. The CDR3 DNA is TGTGCCAGCAGCTTAGACCGACAGGGGACAGATTCACCCCTCCACTTT.

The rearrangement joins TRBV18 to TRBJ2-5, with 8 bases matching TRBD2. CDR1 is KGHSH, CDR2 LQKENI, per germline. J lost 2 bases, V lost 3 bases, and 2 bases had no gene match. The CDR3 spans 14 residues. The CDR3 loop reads CASSPREGQETQYF. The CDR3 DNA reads TGTGCCAGCTCACCCCGGGAGGGACAAGAGACCCAGTACTTC.

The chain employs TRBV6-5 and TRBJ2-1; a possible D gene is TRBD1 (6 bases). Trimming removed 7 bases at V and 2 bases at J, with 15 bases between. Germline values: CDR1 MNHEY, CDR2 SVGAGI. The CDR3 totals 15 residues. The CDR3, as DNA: TGTGCCAGCAAGGTCAGCTGGGGGCCCTACAATGAGCAGTTCTTC. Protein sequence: CASKVSWGPYNEQFF.

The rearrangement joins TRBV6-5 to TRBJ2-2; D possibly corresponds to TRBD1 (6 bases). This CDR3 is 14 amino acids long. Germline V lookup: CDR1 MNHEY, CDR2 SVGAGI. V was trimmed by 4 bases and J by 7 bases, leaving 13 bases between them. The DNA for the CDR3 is TGTGCCAGCAGTTCGCAGGGGCGAGGCGGGGAGCTGTTTTTT. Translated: CASSSQGRGGELFF.

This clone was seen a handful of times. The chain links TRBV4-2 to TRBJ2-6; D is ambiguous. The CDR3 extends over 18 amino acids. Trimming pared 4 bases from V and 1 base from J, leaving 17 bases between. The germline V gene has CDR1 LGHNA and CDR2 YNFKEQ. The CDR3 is CASSRSAQFGSGANVLTF. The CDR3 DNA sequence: TGTGCCAGCAGCCGCTCGGCACAGTTTGGATCTGGGGCCAACGTCCTGACTTTC.

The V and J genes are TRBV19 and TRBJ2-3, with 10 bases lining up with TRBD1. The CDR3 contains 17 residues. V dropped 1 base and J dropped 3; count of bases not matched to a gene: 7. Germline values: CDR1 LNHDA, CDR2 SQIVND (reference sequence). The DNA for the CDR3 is TGTGCCAGTAGTATAGGCATAGGGACAGGGGTTACAGATACGCAGTATTTT. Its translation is CASSIGIGTGVTDTQYF.

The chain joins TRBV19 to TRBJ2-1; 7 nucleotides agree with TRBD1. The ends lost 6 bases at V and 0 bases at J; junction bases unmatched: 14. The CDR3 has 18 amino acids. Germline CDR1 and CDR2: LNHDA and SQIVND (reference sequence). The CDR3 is CASRSGTVDWSSYNEQFF. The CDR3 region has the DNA TGTGCCAGTAGAAGTGGGACAGTAGACTGGAGCTCCTACAATGAGCAGTTCTTC.

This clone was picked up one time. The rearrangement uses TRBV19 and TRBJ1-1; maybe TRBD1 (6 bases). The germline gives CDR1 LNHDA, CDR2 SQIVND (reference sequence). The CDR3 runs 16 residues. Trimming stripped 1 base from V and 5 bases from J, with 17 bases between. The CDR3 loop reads CASSIGPGQIGTEAFF. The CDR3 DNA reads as TGTGCCAGTAGTATAGGGCCCGGACAGATAGGTACTGAAGCTTTCTTT.

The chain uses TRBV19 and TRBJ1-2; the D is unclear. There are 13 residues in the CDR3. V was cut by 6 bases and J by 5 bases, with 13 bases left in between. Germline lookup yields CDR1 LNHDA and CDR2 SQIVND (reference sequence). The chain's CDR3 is CASSPPGAYGYTF. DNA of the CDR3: TGTGCCAGTAGCCCGCCGGGAGCATATGGCTACACCTTC.

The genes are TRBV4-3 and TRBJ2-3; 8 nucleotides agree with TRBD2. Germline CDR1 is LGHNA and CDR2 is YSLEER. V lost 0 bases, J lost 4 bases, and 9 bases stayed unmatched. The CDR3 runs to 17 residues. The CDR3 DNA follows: TGCGCCAGCAGCCAAGAGGTGGCGGGGGGATATGCAGATACGCAGTATTTT. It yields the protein CASSQEVAGGYADTQYF.

The CDR3 loop reads CASRLAGPSYEQYF. The CDR3, as DNA: TGCGCCAGCAGACTAGCGGGGCCATCCTACGAGCAGTACTTC. The chain recombines TRBV5-1 with TRBJ2-7, with 10 positions matching TRBD2. Germline-derived CDR1 and CDR2 are SGHRS and YFSETQ. The CDR3 spans 14 residues. The V and J ends lost 5 bases and 1 base, in that order; junction bases with no gene match: 3. The full variable domain, in which reference TRBV5-1 and TRBJ2-7 provide the parts outside the CDR3, is KAGVTQTPRYLIKTRGQQVTLSCSPISGHRSVSWYQQTPGQGLQFLFEYFSETQRNKGNFPGRFSGRQFSNSRSEMNVSTLELGDSALYLCASRLAGPSYEQYFGPGTRLTVT.

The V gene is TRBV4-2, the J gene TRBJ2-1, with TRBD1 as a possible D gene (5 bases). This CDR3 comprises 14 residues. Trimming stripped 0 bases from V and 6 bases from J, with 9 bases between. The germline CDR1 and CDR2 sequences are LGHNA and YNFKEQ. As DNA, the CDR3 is TGTGCCAGCAGCCAAGAAGGCAGGGTCAATGAGCAGTTCTTC. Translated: CASSQEGRVNEQFF.

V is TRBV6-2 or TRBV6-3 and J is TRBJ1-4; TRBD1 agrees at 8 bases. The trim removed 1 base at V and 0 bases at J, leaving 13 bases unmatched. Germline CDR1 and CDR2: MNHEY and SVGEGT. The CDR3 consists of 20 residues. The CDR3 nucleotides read TGTGCCAGCAGTTACTACCCCAATGGACAGGGAGTTGCAACTAATGAAAAACTGTTTTTT. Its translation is CASSYYPNGQGVATNEKLFF.

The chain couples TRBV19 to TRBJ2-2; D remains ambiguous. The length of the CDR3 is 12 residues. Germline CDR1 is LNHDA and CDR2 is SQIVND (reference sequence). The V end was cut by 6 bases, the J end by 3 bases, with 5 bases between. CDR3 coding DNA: TGTGCCAGTAGCACTTACACCGGGGAGCTGTTTTTT. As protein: CASSTYTGELFF.

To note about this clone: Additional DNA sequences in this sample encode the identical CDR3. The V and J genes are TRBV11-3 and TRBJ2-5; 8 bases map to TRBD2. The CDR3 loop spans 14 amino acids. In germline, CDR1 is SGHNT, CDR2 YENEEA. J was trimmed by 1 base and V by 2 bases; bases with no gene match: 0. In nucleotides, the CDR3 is TGTGCCAGCAGCTTACGGGGGGGCCAAGAGACCCAGTACTTC. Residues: CASSLRGGQETQYF.